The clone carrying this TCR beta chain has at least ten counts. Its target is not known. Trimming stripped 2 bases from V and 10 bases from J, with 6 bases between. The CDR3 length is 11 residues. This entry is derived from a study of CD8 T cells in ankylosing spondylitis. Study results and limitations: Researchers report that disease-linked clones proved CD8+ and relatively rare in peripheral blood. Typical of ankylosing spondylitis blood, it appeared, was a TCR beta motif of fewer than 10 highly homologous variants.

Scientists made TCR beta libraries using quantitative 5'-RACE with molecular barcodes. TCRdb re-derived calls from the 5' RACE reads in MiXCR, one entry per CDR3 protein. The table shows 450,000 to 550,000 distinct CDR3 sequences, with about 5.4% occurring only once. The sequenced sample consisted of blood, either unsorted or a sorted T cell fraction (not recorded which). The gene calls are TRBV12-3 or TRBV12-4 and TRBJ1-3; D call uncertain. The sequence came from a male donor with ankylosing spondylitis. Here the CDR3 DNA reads TGTGCCAGCAGTTTACTTAGAACCATATATTTT. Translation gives CASSLLRTIYF.